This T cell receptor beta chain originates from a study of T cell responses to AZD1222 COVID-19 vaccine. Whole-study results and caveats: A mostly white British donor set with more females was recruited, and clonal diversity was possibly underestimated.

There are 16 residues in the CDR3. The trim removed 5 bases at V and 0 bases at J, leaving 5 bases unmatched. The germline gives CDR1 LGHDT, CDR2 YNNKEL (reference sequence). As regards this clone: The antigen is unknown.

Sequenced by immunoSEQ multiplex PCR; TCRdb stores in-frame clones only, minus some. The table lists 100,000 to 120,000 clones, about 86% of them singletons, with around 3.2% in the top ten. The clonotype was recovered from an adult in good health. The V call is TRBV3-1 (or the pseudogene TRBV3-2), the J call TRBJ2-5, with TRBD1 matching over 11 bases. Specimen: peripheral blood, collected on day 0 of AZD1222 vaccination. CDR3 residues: CASSARDRGYQETQYF. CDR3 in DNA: TGTGCCAGCAGCGCCCGGGACAGGGGGTACCAAGAGACCCAGTACTTC.